This T cell receptor beta chain was recovered during a study of blood T cells in healthy people across ages. Between the trimmed V and J ends, which lost 0 bases and 5 bases, there was a span of 9 bases. The germline V gene encodes CDR1 SGDLS and CDR2 YYNGEE. The length of the CDR3 is 14 residues. This clonotype has a handful of counts. Primers used in a second PCR of about 6 to 12 cycles were a sample-barcoded 5' primer and a J-beta primer mix. Each sample yielded at least 3 million CDR3-containing paired-end reads. TCRdb reanalysed the 5' RACE reads using MiXCR and keeps one entry per CDR3 protein. The repertoire has 780,000 or so distinct CDR3 sequences, less than 70% of them found once; the top ten carry around 41%.

The sequencing input was blood. The TCR sequence derives from a man at least 80 years old in good health. This chain connects TRBV9 to TRBJ2-1, with D possibly being TRBD2 (5 bases). Here the CDR3 reads CASSVGVGDNEQFF. CDR3 nucleotides: TGTGCCAGCAGCGTAGGGGTCGGGGACAATGAGCAGTTCTTC.